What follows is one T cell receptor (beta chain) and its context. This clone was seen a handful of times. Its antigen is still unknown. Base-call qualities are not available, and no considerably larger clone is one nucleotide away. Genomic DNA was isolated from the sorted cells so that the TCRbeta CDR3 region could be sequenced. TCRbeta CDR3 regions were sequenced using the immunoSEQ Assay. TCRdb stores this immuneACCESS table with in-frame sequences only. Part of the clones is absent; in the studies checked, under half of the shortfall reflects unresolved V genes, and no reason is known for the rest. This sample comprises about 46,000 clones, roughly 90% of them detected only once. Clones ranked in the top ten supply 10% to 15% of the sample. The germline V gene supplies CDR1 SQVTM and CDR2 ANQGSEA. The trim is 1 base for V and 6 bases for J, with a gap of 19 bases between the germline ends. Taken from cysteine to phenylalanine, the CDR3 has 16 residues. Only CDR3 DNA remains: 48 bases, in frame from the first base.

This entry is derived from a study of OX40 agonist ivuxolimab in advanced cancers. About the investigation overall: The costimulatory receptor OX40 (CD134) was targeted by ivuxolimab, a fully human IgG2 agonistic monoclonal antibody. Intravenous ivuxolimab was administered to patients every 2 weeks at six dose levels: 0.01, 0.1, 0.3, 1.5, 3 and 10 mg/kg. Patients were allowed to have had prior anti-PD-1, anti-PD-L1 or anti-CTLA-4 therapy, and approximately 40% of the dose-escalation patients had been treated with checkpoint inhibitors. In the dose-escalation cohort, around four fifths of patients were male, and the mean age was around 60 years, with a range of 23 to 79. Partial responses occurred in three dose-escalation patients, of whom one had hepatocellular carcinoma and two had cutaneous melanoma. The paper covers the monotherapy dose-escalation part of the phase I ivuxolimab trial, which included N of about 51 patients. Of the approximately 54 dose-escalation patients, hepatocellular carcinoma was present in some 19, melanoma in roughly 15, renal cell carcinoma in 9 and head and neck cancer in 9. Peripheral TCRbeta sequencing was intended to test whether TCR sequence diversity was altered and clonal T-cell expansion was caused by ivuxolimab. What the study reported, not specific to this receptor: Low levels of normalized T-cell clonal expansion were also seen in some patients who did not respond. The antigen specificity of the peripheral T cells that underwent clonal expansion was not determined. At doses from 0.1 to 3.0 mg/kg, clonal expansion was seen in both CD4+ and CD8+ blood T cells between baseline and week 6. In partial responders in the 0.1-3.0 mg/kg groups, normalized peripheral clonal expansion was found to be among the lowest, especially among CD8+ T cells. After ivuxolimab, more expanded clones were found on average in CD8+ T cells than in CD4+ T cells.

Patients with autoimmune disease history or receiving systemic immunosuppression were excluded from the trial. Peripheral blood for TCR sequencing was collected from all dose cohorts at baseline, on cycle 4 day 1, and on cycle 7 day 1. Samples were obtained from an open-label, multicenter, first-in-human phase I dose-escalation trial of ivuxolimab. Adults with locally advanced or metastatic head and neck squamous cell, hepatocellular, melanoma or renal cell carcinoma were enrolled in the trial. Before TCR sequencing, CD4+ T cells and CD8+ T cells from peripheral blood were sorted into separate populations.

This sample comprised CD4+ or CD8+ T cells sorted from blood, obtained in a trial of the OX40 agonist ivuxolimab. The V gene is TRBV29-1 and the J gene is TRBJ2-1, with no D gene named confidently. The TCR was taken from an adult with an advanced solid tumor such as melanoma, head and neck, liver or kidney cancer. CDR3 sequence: CSVEGSELLVINEQFF. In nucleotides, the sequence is TGCAGCGTTGAAGGCTCAGAGCTACTGGTGATCAATGAGCAGTTCTTC.